A single sample is the source of the 13 T cell receptor beta chains below, sequenced in a study of identical twins. TCRdb re-analysed the 5' RACE reads in MiXCR, keeping a single row per CDR3 protein. In the table there are 650,000 to 750,000 distinct CDR3 sequences, 21% of which are singletons. These data were likewise used in another study, on T cells expressing NK-cell markers.

Sequencing was done on a sample of PBMCs. These TCRs come from a woman aged 18-29 years in good health.

This clonotype appeared many times. The chain couples TRBV7-2 to TRBJ2-7, with D perhaps TRBD1 or TRBD2 (5 bases each). Germline CDR1 SGHTA, CDR2 FQGNSA. This CDR3 has 13 amino acids. V was pared by 5 bases and J by 3 bases, with 11 bases between. The CDR3 here is CASSPSGLYEQYF. DNA for the CDR3: TGTGCCAGCAGCCCCTCGGGGCTCTACGAGCAGTACTTC.

This clonotype was picked up a small number of times. A much larger clone lies one base from this, so it may be a read error. The chain links TRBV20-1 to TRBJ2-7, with D perhaps matching TRBD1 (6 bases). The length of the CDR3 is 11 residues. V was shortened by 5 bases and J by 4 bases, with 9 bases between the two germline ends. CDR1 is DFQATT, CDR2 SNEGSKA, per germline (reference sequence). CDR3 nucleotides: TGCAGTGCTGTACAGGGTTACGAGCAGTACTTC. Translation: CSAVQGYEQYF.

This clonotype was recorded a few times. This chain uses TRBV27 with TRBJ1-6, with a weak D call TRBD1 (6 bases). CDR1 and CDR2 from the germline V gene are MNHEY and SMNVEV (reference sequence). There are 15 residues in the CDR3. V was shortened by 5 bases and J by 6 bases, with 14 bases between the two germline ends. In DNA form, the CDR3 reads TGTGCCAGCAGTGTTCTCAGGGGAGGTAATTCACCCCTCCACTTT. This codes for CASSVLRGGNSPLHF.

The gene calls are TRBV20-1 and TRBJ1-1; no clear D. Trimming cost V 6 bases and J 0 bases, with 8 bases left between them. CDR3 length: 12 amino acids. Germline values: CDR1 DFQATT, CDR2 SNEGSKA (reference sequence). DNA for the CDR3: TGCAGTGCCCTCACGGTGAACACTGAAGCTTTCTTT. It is translated as CSALTVNTEAFF.

The chain links TRBV9 to TRBJ2-1; 7 bases match TRBD2. Per the germline V gene, CDR1 is SGDLS and CDR2 is YYNGEE. Trimming took 0 bases from V and 8 from J; bases not matched to a gene: 11. The CDR3 runs to 16 residues. The CDR3 DNA follows: TGTGCCAGCAGCGTAGCCCCCCGCGGGAGAGGGTATGAGCAGTTCTTC. As protein: CASSVAPRGRGYEQFF.

A few counts support this clonotype. This chain uses TRBV20-1 with TRBJ1-5, with TRBD1 as a possible D gene (6 bases). CDR1 is DFQATT and CDR2 is SNEGSKA in the germline V gene (reference sequence). Trimming removed 6 bases at V and 4 bases at J, with 13 bases between. The CDR3 extends over 13 amino acids. CDR3 loop: CSARTELNQPQHF. The CDR3, as DNA: TGCAGTGCCCGGACAGAATTAAATCAGCCCCAGCATTTT.

CDR3 sequence (DNA): TGTGCCAGCAGCTTAGTTCCTAGCGGGAGCGTTTACGAGCAGTACTTC. This sequence encodes CASSLVPSGSVYEQYF. The chain links TRBV7-6 to TRBJ2-7, with 10 positions matching TRBD2. The CDR3 covers 16 residues. Germline assignment: CDR1 SGHVS and CDR2 FNYEAQ. The V and J ends lost 1 base and 4 bases, in that order; junction bases with no gene match: 7.

CDR3 amino acids: CASSVLGSVITDTQYF. CDR3 nucleotide sequence: TGTGCCAGCAGCGTACTGGGCAGCGTGATCACAGATACGCAGTATTTT. The chain couples TRBV9 to TRBJ2-3; D unclear. V was clipped by 1 base and J by 2 bases, with 14 bases between them. This CDR3 is 16 amino acids long. CDR1 and CDR2 from the germline V gene are SGDLS and YYNGEE.

At least ten counts were recorded for this clonotype. The J gene is TRBJ2-1, the V gene TRBV11-2, with D possibly TRBD2 on 5 matching bases. The V gene lost 9 bases and the J gene lost 7 bases, with 13 bases spanning the gap. The CDR3 has 12 residues. Germline CDR1 SGHAT, CDR2 FQNNGV. Here the CDR3 reads CASRPGVNEQFF. The CDR3 region has the DNA TGTGCCAGTCGCCCCGGGGTGAATGAGCAGTTCTTC.

This clonotype was observed many times. The chain carries TRBV6-1 and TRBJ2-1; the match to TRBD2 covers 16 bases. V shed 6 bases and J 0 bases; nucleotides not matched to a gene: 2. Germline V gene sequence: CDR1 MNHNS, CDR2 SASEGT. This CDR3 is built from 17 residues. CDR3 sequence (DNA): TGTGCCAGCAGGGGACTAGCGGGAGGGAGCTCCTACAATGAGCAGTTCTTC. It encodes CASRGLAGGSSYNEQFF.

This clonotype has just a few counts. The chain carries TRBV5-1 and TRBJ2-3; no clear D gene. V gave up 7 bases and J gave up 2 bases, with 14 bases separating them. The CDR3 is 14 amino acids. Germline V gene data show CDR1 as SGHRS and CDR2 as YFSETQ. The DNA of the CDR3 is TGCGCCAGCGCCGCGCGAGCGATCACAGATACGCAGTATTTT. As protein: CASAARAITDTQYF.

This clonotype occurred a few times. The V and J genes are TRBV5-1 and TRBJ2-2; 14 bases align to TRBD2. The germline V gene encodes CDR1 SGHRS and CDR2 YFSETQ. V lost 4 bases to trimming and J lost 6 bases; unmatched junction nucleotides: 2. The CDR3 is 15 amino acids. As DNA, the CDR3 is TGCGCCAGCAGCCAGACTAGCGGGAGGGCCGGGGAGCTGTTTTTT. Protein product: CASSQTSGRAGELFF. Full variable domain (rest looked up from reference TRBV5-1 and TRBJ2-2): KAGVTQTPRYLIKTRGQQVTLSCSPISGHRSVSWYQQTPGQGLQFLFEYFSETQRNKGNFPGRFSGRQFSNSRSEMNVSTLELGDSALYLCASSQTSGRAGELFFGEGSRLTVL.

The V gene is TRBV12-3 or TRBV12-4, the J gene TRBJ2-7, with 10 bases lining up with TRBD1. V trimming: 6 bases; J trimming: 3 bases; junction bases outside the gene matches: 8. CDR3 length equals 15 residues. For the CDR3, the DNA is TGTGCCAGCAGAAGGACAGGGGGAAGCTTCTACGAGCAGTACTTC. It yields the protein CASRRTGGSFYEQYF.